The next 18 T cell receptor beta chains were all read from a single sample in a study of blood T cell repertoires in COVID-19. Measured with immunoSEQ multiplex PCR; TCRdb has only the in-frame clones, and not every one. Of over 200,000 clones in the sample, about four fifths were seen once. Sequencing used peripheral blood. These receptors came from an older man with acute or convalescent COVID-19.

Regarding this clone: An end of the junction does not agree with germline; a read error may underlie this. V usage is TRBV10-1 and J usage is TRBJ2-3, with D possibly TRBD1 on 5 matching bases. Germline V lookup: CDR1 WNHNN, CDR2 SYGVQD (reference sequence). The CDR3 extends over 15 amino acids. The CDR3 is CASSESHRSGDTQYF. The CDR3, as DNA: TGCGCCAGCAGCGAGTCACACAGATCAGGGGATACGCAGTATTTT.

This chain links TRBV29-1 with TRBJ2-5; TRBD1 aligns across 8 bases. The CDR3 has 12 residues. The J segment lost 10 bases and the V segment lost 6 bases, leaving 10 bases of the junction unmatched. Germline V CDR1 and CDR2: SQVTM, ANQGSEA. CDR3 DNA sequence: TGCAGCGTGGCTACAGGGGGAGGAAGCCAGTACTTC. This translates into CSVATGGGSQYF.

The rearrangement uses TRBV2 and TRBJ2-1; unclear D gene. CDR1 and CDR2 from the germline V gene are SNHLY and FYNNEI. The germline V and J ends were trimmed by 5 bases and 4 bases, with 3 bases remaining between them. The length of the CDR3 is 11 residues. CDR3 in DNA: TGTGCCAGCAGTCCTTACAATGAGCAGTTCTTC. Amino acids: CASSPYNEQFF.

The chain has TRBV6-5 and TRBJ2-7; D uncertain. The germline CDR1 and CDR2 sequences are MNHEY and SVGAGI. V was shortened by 4 bases and J by 3 bases, with 4 bases between the two germline ends. The CDR3 consists of 11 residues. Here the CDR3 reads CASSSYYEQYF. For the CDR3, the DNA is TGTGCCAGCAGTTCTTACTACGAGCAGTACTTC.

This chain uses TRBV5-3 with TRBJ2-3; TRBD2 matches at 11 bases. TRBV5-3 is sorted into the ORF group, with uncertain function. V gave up 1 base and J gave up 1 base; unmatched junction bases: 14. This CDR3 is 20 amino acids long. In DNA, the CDR3 is TGTGCCAGAAGCTTGCCCCTAACTAGCGGGAGCGGTGGGCGCACAGATACGCAGTATTTT. This sequence encodes CARSLPLTSGSGGRTDTQYF.

V is TRBV5-1 and J is TRBJ1-2; 9 bases map to TRBD1. The CDR3 totals 16 residues. From germline, CDR1 is SGHRS and CDR2 YFSETQ. The J segment lost 5 bases and the V segment lost 4 bases, leaving 12 bases of the junction unmatched. The CDR3, as DNA: TGCGCCAGCAGCAGTCATACAGGGGGCACGTCGTATGGCTACACCTTC. Protein: CASSSHTGGTSYGYTF.

The CDR3 region is CASSEAGEGNSPLHF. The CDR3 nucleotides read TGTGCCAGCAGTGAAGCCGGGGAGGGAAATTCACCCCTCCACTTT. The V and J genes are TRBV6-1 and TRBJ1-6; D call uncertain. The CDR3 spans 15 residues. V was clipped by 0 bases and J by 7 bases, with 10 bases between them. CDR1 MNHNS and CDR2 SASEGT come from the germline V gene.

This clone was seen a few times. Other DNA sequences in the same sample also yield this CDR3. V usage is TRBV4-1 and J usage is TRBJ2-7; D not resolved. V dropped 1 base and J dropped 0 bases, with 4 bases sitting between them. This CDR3 has 13 residues. Germline CDR1 MGHRA, CDR2 YSYEKL. The CDR3 loop is CASSQVSSYEQYF. CDR3 DNA: TGCGCCAGCAGCCAAGTGAGCTCCTACGAGCAGTACTTC.

This sequence joins TRBV5-1 and TRBJ2-7, with 7 bases that match TRBD2. The CDR3 is made up of 13 amino acids. With V trimmed by 4 bases and J by 6 bases, 7 bases remained unmatched. CDR1 and CDR2 from the germline V gene are SGHRS and YFSETQ. Here the CDR3 reads CASSPAPGGEQYF. The CDR3 DNA follows: TGCGCCAGCAGCCCGGCCCCGGGGGGCGAGCAGTACTTC.

This rearrangement joins TRBV3-1 (or the pseudogene TRBV3-2) to TRBJ1-1; D is ambiguous. V lost 4 bases to trimming and J lost 4 bases, with 13 bases between them. The CDR3 runs to 14 residues. In germline, CDR1 is LGHDT, CDR2 YNNKEL (reference sequence). The CDR3 sequence is CASSRGGVPTEAFF. The CDR3 DNA follows: TGTGCCAGCAGCCGCGGAGGAGTCCCCACTGAAGCTTTCTTT.

For this clone: This CDR3 is also generated by other DNA sequences in the sample. The chain uses TRBV29-1 and TRBJ2-7, with TRBD2 identical over 11 bases. The ends lost 2 bases at V and 7 bases at J; junction bases unmatched: 4. Germline CDR1 reads SQVTM; CDR2 reads ANQGSEA. The CDR3 spans 13 residues. CDR3 in amino acids: CSVEWLAGGEQYF. The CDR3 nucleotides read TGCAGCGTTGAATGGCTAGCGGGAGGTGAGCAGTACTTC.

This chain joins TRBV5-1 and TRBJ2-1, with TRBD2 identical over 9 bases. The germline CDR1 and CDR2 sequences are SGHRS and YFSETQ. The CDR3 spans 13 residues. V gave up 5 bases and J gave up 5 bases; unmatched junction bases: 2. Written as DNA, the CDR3 is TGCGCCAGCAGTCGCGGGGGGGACAATGAGCAGTTCTTC. The encoded protein is CASSRGGDNEQFF.

The rearrangement links TRBV7-9 to TRBJ2-2; 7 nucleotides line up with TRBD1. This CDR3 spans 16 amino acids. Germline loops: CDR1 SEHNR, CDR2 FQNEAQ (reference sequence). Trimming at V came to 7 bases and at J to 3 bases, leaving 11 bases not matched to a gene. Here the CDR3 DNA reads TGTGCCAGCACCCCGAGAAGTACAGGGGACACCGGGGAGCTGTTTTTT. Its translation: CASTPRSTGDTGELFF. Full variable domain (outside the CDR3, taken from reference TRBV7-9 and TRBJ2-2): DTGVSQNPRHKITKRGQNVTFRCDPISEHNRLYWYRQTLGQGPEFLTYFQNEAQLEKSRLLSDRFSAERPKGSFSTLEIQRTEQGDSAMYLCASTPRSTGDTGELFFGEGSRLTVL.

This chain joins TRBV29-1 and TRBJ2-5, with 9 positions matching TRBD2. The V gene's germline CDR1 is SQVTM and CDR2 ANQGSEA. J lost 8 bases, V lost 0 bases, and 13 bases had no gene match. The CDR3 loop spans 16 amino acids. The DNA of the CDR3 is TGCAGCGTTGAAGAGCTCCCATTAGCGGGAGTGGGCACCCAGTACTTC. Translating it yields CSVEELPLAGVGTQYF.

This chain links TRBV3-1 (or the pseudogene TRBV3-2) with TRBJ1-5; the D gene is possibly TRBD1 (5 bases). This CDR3 is 16 amino acids long. V was shortened by 0 bases and J by 0 bases, with 9 bases between the two germline ends. The germline V gene encodes CDR1 LGHDT and CDR2 YNNKEL (reference sequence). The CDR3 DNA is TGTGCCAGCAGCCAAGATGGGGCAGTTAGCAATCAGCCCCAGCATTTT. Amino acids: CASSQDGAVSNQPQHF.

This clone has only a few counts. The V gene is TRBV5-1, the J gene TRBJ1-1, with D uncertain. The germline CDR1 and CDR2 sequences are SGHRS and YFSETQ. The germline V and J ends were trimmed by 7 bases and 3 bases, with 13 bases remaining between them. This CDR3 region has 13 residues. CDR3 protein: CASSQLGYTEAFF. CDR3 sequence (DNA): TGCGCCAGCTCACAGTTAGGATACACTGAAGCTTTCTTT.

The CDR3 bases are TGTGCCAGCAGTGGACGGACTACGGCTTCCGGGCCCCAGCATTTT. It specifies CASSGRTTASGPQHF. The rearrangement uses TRBV6-2 or TRBV6-3 and TRBJ1-5; D call uncertain. V shed 5 bases and J shed 9 bases, with 20 bases lying between them. The CDR3 totals 15 residues. CDR1 MNHEY and CDR2 SVGEGT come from the germline V gene.

V gene TRBV18 combines with J gene TRBJ2-1; TRBD1 might be the D (6 bases). V was clipped by 4 bases and J by 10 bases, with 11 bases between them. Germline CDR1 KGHSH, CDR2 LQKENI. The CDR3 runs to 12 residues. The CDR3 nucleotides read TGTGCCAGCTCACGGCAGGGGTACGAGCAGTTCTTC. It yields the protein CASSRQGYEQFF.